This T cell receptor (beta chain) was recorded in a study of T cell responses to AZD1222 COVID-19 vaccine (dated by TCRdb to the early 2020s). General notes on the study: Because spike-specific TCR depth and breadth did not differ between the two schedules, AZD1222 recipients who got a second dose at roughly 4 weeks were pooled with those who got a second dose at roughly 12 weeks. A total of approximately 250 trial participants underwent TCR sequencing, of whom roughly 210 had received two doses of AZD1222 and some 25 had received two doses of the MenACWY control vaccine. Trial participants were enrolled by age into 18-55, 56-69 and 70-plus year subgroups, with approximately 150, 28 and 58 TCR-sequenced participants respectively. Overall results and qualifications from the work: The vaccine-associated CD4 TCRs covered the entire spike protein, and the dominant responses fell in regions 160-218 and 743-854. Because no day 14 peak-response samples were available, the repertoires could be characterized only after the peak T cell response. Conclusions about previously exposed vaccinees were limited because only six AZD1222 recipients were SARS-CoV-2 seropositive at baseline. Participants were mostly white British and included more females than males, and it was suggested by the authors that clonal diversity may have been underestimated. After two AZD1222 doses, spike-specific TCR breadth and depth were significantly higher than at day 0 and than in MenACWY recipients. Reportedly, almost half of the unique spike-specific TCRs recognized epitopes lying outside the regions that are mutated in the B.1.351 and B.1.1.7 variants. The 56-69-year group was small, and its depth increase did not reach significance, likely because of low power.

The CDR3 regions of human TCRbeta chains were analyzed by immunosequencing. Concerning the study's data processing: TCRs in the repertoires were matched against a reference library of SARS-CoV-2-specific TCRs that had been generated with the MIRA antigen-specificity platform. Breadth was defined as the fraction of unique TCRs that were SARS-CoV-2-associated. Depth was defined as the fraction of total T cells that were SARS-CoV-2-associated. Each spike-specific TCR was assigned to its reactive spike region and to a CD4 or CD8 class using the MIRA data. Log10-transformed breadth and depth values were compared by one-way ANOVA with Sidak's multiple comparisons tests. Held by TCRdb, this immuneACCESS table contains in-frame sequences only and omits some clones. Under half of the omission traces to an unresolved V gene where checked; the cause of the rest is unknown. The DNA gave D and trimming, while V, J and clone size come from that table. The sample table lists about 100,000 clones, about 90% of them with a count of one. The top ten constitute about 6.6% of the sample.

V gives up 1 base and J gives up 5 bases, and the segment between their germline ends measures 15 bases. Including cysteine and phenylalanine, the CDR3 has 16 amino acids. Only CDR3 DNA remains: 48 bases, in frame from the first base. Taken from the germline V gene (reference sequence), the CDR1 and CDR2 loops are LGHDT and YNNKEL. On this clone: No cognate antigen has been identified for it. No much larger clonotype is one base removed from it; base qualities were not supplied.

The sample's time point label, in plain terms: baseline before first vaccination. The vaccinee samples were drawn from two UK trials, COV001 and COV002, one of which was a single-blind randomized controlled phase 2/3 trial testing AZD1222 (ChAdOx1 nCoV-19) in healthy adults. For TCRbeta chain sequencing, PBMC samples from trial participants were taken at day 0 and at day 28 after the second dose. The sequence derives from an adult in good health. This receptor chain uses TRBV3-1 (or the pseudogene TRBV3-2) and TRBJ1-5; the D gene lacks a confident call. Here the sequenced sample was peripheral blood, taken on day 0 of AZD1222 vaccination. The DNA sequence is TGTGCCAGCAGCCAAGGGCACACCCCAAGAGATCAGCCCCAGCATTTT. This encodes CASSQGHTPRDQPQHF.